This is a list of T cell receptor beta chains from one sample in a study of shared clonotypes between healthy human individuals. Repertoires were generated with immunoSEQ multiplex PCR, while TCRdb's copy carries only in-frame clones and drops some. The data show roughly 2.5 million clones, with around nine tenths seen just once and around 0.14% held by the top ten. The sequenced sample was naive CD4+ T cells sorted from blood. These receptors were taken from a man in his late teens or twenties in good health. Each CDR3 is given with its conserved first and last residue. D genes are given only for firm matches. Size is stated for part of the rows, as once, few or many counts, or as a class when the clone is expanded.

>-|TRBV7-9|TRBJ1-5|-
TGTGCCAGCAGCCCCGATAAGGGCAATCAGCCCCAGCATTTT
CASSPDKGNQPQHF
>-|TRBV4-3|TRBJ2-6|-
TGCGCCAGCAGCCAGATACCTGGGGCCAACGTCCTGACTTTC
CASSQIPGANVLTF
>-|TRBV6-6|TRBJ2-1|-
TGTGCCAGCACGGAGGGTAATGAGCAGTTCTTC
CASTEGNEQFF
>-|TRBV5-6|TRBJ1-2|-
TGTGCCAGCAGCTTGGAGGGGAGACTCTTTTATGGCTACACCTTC
CASSLEGRLFYGYTF
>once|TRBV14|TRBJ2-5|-
TGTGCCAGCAGCCAAGAGTCGCCAGGGTCTTGGGCCCAGTACTTC
CASSQESPGSWAQYF
>-|TRBV5-4|TRBJ2-1|TRBD2
TGTGCCAGCAGCCCGGGGACTAGCTACAATGAGCAGTTCTTC
CASSPGTSYNEQFF
>-|TRBV5-1|TRBJ2-5|TRBD1
TGCGCCACCTGGACAGGGGCGAGGGGGGAGACCCAGTACTTC
CATWTGARGETQYF
>-|TRBV6-1|TRBJ1-2|TRBD1
TGTGCCAGCAGTGAACCGGGACAGGGTTTTAACTTTGGCTATGGCTACACCTTC
CASSEPGQGFNFGYGYTF
>-|TRBV10-3|TRBJ1-5|-
TGTGCCATCAGTGAAGCAGGGAAGAATCAGCCCCAGCATTTT
CAISEAGKNQPQHF
>-|TRBV4-3|TRBJ2-1|-
TGCGCCAGCAGCCATGATCTGGGGGTTGGCAATGAGCAGTTCTTC
CASSHDLGVGNEQFF
>-|TRBV20-1|TRBJ1-1|-
TGCAGTGCTAGCAGGGCTGCTGAAGCTTTCTTT
CSASRAAEAFF
>-|TRBV7-8|TRBJ1-4|-
TGTGCCAGCAGCTTACAGGATCAGATCCTAAGAGGAGAAAAACTGTTTTTT
CASSLQDQILRGEKLFF
>-|TRBV27|TRBJ2-2|TRBD2
TGTGCCAGCAGTTTACTGACTAGCGGGAGGTTGTCCGGGGAGCTGTTTTTT
CASSLLTSGRLSGELFF
>-|TRBV6-6|TRBJ1-5|TRBD1
TGTGCCAGCAGTTATGACAGGGTCAATCAGCCCCAGCATTTT
CASSYDRVNQPQHF
>-|TRBV7-3|TRBJ1-1|-
TGTGCCAGCAGCGTCGACAGGTTAAGCACTGAAGCTTTCTTT
CASSVDRLSTEAFF
>-|TRBV10-3|TRBJ2-5|TRBD1
TGTGCCATAGGGACAGGGGAGGAAGAGACCCAGTACTTC
CAIGTGEEETQYF
>-|TRBV5-1|TRBJ1-3|-
TGCGCCAGCAGCTTGGGCAACGCCGGAAACACCATATATTTT
CASSLGNAGNTIYF
>-|TRBV4-1|TRBJ1-2|TRBD1
TGCGCCAGCAGCCTTCGACAGGGAGGTAACTATGGCTACACCTTC
CASSLRQGGNYGYTF